This TCR beta chain was recovered during a study of blood T cell repertoires in COVID-19. The CDR3 has 14 amino acids. The ends were cut back, 0 bases at V and 4 bases at J, with 9 bases in the middle. Germline V lookup: CDR1 LNHDA, CDR2 SQIVND (reference sequence). Assay used: immunoSEQ multiplex PCR; TCRdb lists only in-frame clones, some missing. Of over 150,000 clones listed, about 80% were seen once; the top ten hold around 7.8%. V and J are TRBV19 and TRBJ1-2; D may be TRBD1 (6 bases). This receptor was taken from a man aged 50 to 60 who had recovered from COVID-19. The sample comprised PBMCs or T cells enriched from blood (not recorded which). The CDR3 DNA reads TGTGCCAGTAGTATAGACAGGGGCCCCTATGGCTACACCTTC. Its translation: CASSIDRGPYGYTF.